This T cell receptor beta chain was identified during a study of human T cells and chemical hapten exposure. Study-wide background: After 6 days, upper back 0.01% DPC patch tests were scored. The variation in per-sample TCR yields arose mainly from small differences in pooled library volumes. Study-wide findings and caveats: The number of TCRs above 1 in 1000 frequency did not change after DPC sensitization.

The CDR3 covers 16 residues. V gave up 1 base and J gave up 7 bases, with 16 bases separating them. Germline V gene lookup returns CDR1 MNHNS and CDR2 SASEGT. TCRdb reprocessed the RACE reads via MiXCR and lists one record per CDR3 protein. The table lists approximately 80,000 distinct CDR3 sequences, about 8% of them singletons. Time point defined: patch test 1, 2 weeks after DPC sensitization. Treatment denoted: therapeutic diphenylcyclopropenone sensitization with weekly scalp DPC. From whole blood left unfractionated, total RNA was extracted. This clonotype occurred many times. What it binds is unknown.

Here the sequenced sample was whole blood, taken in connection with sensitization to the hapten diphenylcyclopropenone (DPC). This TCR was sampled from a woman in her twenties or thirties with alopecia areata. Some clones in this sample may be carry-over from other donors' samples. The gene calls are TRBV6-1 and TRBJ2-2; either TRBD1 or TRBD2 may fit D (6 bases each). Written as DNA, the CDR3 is TGTGCCAGCAGTGAAGAAAGAGGGGGGCGGGTCGGGGAGCTGTTTTTT. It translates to CASSEERGGRVGELFF.